One and the same sample provided the 18 T cell receptor beta chains below, sequenced in a study of regulatory T cells in long-lasting Graves disease. Libraries of TCR beta came from iRepertoire HTBI primers plus Arm-PCR of CDR3 regions. TCRdb analysed the multiplex PCR reads with MiXCR anew, one entry per CDR3 protein. The table lists some 450,000 distinct CDR3 sequences, 20% to 30% of them singletons. Time point here: persistent/refractory GD, antithyroid drugs over 5 years with positive TRAb. Isolated PBMC RNA provided the starting material for the TCR library. The sequencing used peripheral blood mononuclear cells (PBMCs), collected when the disease was refractory, from a patient treated with antithyroid drugs. The receptor set was obtained from a female donor with Graves disease.

The chain joins TRBV7-2 to TRBJ1-1; D uncertain. Trimming pared 2 bases from V and 3 bases from J, leaving 13 bases between. The CDR3 has 15 residues. Germline V gives CDR1 SGHTA, CDR2 FQGNSA. The CDR3 loop reads CASSLISRLHTEAFF. The CDR3 DNA is TGTGCCAGCAGCTTAATCTCCAGACTTCACACTGAAGCTTTCTTT. Drawing the rest from reference TRBV7-2 and TRBJ1-1, the complete variable domain is GAGVSQSPSNKVTEKGKDVELRCDPISGHTALYWYRQSLGQGLEFLIYFQGNSAPDKSGLPSDRFSAERTGGSVSTLTIQRTQQEDSAVYLCASSLISRLHTEAFFGQGTRLTVV.

This clonotype was counted a few times. The DNA for the CDR3 is TGCGCCAGCAGCCAGCGGACAGGGTGGGGAGGCGAACTGTTTTTT. Protein product: CASSQRTGWGGELFF. The chain has TRBV4-1 and TRBJ1-4, with 8 positions matching TRBD1. Germline CDR1 MGHRA, CDR2 YSYEKL. The CDR3 spans 15 residues. The junction had 12 bases not matched to a gene; V was cut back by 3 bases and J by 12 bases.

The chain links TRBV24-1 to TRBJ2-5; D is perhaps TRBD2 (6 bases). This CDR3 has 14 residues. Trimming shortened V by 3 bases and J by 4 bases, and 11 bases separated the two germline ends. Looked up from germline, CDR1 is KGHDR and CDR2 is SFDVKD. The CDR3 is CATSDSSRGETQYF. The CDR3 nucleotides are TGTGCCACCAGTGATAGTTCGCGGGGAGAGACCCAGTACTTC.

The table lists this clonotype with a few counts. The CDR3 loop reads CSARDNSGHQETQYF. CDR3 coding DNA: TGCAGTGCTAGAGATAATTCAGGACACCAAGAGACCCAGTACTTC. The rearrangement joins TRBV20-1 to TRBJ2-5; D unresolved. The CDR3 covers 15 residues. CDR1 is DFQATT and CDR2 is SNEGSKA in the germline V gene (reference sequence). Trimming left V 0 bases short and J 0 bases short, with 11 bases between.

The V and J genes are TRBV20-1 and TRBJ1-1; no definite D call. Trimming stripped 7 bases from V and 5 bases from J, with 20 bases between. Germline-derived CDR1 and CDR2 are DFQATT and SNEGSKA (reference sequence). The CDR3 loop spans 14 amino acids. CDR3: CSGMSPSVGTEAFF. CDR3 nucleotide sequence: TGCAGTGGAATGAGTCCCTCGGTTGGGACTGAAGCTTTCTTT.

This clonotype has a handful of counts. The rearrangement links TRBV29-1 to TRBJ2-7, with D tentatively TRBD2 (5 bases). The germline gives CDR1 SQVTM, CDR2 ANQGSEA. The CDR3 runs 12 residues. V was clipped by 4 bases and J by 2 bases, with 9 bases between them. In nucleotides, the CDR3 is TGCAGCGTTGTGGACTTTACCTACGAGCAGTACTTC. The encoded protein is CSVVDFTYEQYF.

The V call is TRBV29-1, the J call TRBJ2-7; 7 nucleotides agree with TRBD1. CDR3 length: 14 residues. The J segment lost 0 bases and the V segment lost 6 bases, leaving 8 bases of the junction unmatched. Germline V gene lookup returns CDR1 SQVTM and CDR2 ANQGSEA. The DNA for the CDR3 is TGCAGCGTGCTCGACAGGGCCCTCTCCTACGAGCAGTACTTC. Translating it yields CSVLDRALSYEQYF.

V is TRBV6-5 and J is TRBJ2-3; no firm D call. This CDR3 contains 16 residues. CDR1 MNHEY and CDR2 SVGAGI come from the germline V gene. V lost 0 bases to trimming and J lost 2 bases, with 12 bases between them. The CDR3 protein is CASSYSSVRNTDTQYF. As DNA, the CDR3 is TGTGCCAGCAGTTACTCGTCGGTCCGAAACACAGATACGCAGTATTTT.

The V and J genes are TRBV29-1 and TRBJ1-2, with 8 bases aligning to TRBD1. From germline, CDR1 is SQVTM and CDR2 ANQGSEA. The V gene end was trimmed by 4 bases and the J gene end by 7 bases; junction bases not matched to a gene: 14. CDR3 size: 15 residues. The CDR3 DNA is TGCAGCGTTGTGGGTCCAGGGGGCTTAAAAGGTGGCTACACCTTC. Translated: CSVVGPGGLKGGYTF.

The chain combines TRBV15 with TRBJ2-5; 8 bases match TRBD1. The length of the CDR3 is 13 residues. V lost 3 bases, J lost 5 bases, and 2 bases stayed unmatched. Germline CDR1 LNHNV, CDR2 YYDKDF (reference sequence). In DNA form, the CDR3 reads TGTGCCACCAGCAGGTGGGACAGGGAGACCCAGTACTTC. Its translation is CATSRWDRETQYF.

There are a few counts of this clonotype. J is TRBJ1-5 and V is TRBV7-2; D possibly corresponds to TRBD1 (5 bases). The CDR3 consists of 15 residues. Germline V gene lookup returns CDR1 SGHTA and CDR2 FQGNSA. V was pared by 5 bases and J by 3 bases, with 14 bases between. The CDR3 reads CASSVTGAYNQPQHF. As DNA, the CDR3 is TGTGCCAGCAGCGTCACCGGGGCTTACAATCAGCCCCAGCATTTT.

CDR3 DNA sequence: TGTGCCAGCACCCTTAAGGGCATAGGGACTATCCAAGAGACCCAGTACTTC. Translation: CASTLKGIGTIQETQYF. The genes are TRBV12-3 or TRBV12-4 and TRBJ2-5, with 7 bases lining up with TRBD2. CDR3 size: 17 residues. V trimming: 7 bases; J trimming: 1 base; junction bases outside the gene matches: 15.

J is TRBJ2-6 and V is TRBV6-5; a weak D match, TRBD1 (5 bases). This CDR3 has 19 residues. Trimming removed 0 bases from V and 0 bases from J, with 15 bases in between. In germline, CDR1 is MNHEY, CDR2 SVGAGI. The CDR3 region has the DNA TGTGCCAGCAGTTACTCTTTCCAGGGAACGTACTCTGGGGCCAACGTCCTGACTTTC. This gives the protein CASSYSFQGTYSGANVLTF.

There are many counts of this clonotype. This sequence joins TRBV12-3 or TRBV12-4 and TRBJ2-2; TRBD1 agrees at 7 bases. CDR3 length equals 16 residues. J was trimmed by 4 bases and V by 6 bases; bases with no gene match: 11. The CDR3 bases are TGTGCCAGCAGGAGCCAGGGACAGAGAGTCACCGGGGAGCTGTTTTTT. Protein sequence: CASRSQGQRVTGELFF.

This chain connects TRBV27 to TRBJ2-2; 8 bases fit TRBD1. Trimming cost V 8 bases and J 7 bases; bases outside gene matches: 6. The CDR3 loop spans 13 amino acids. Germline loops: CDR1 MNHEY, CDR2 SMNVEV (reference sequence). The CDR3 nucleotides read TGTGCCAGCTACAGGGGGACGGGCGGGGAGCTGTTTTTT. Residues: CASYRGTGGELFF.

The genes are TRBV20-1 and TRBJ2-1; D might be TRBD1 (6 bases). The germline V and J ends were trimmed by 7 bases and 4 bases, with 17 bases remaining between them. The germline V gene has CDR1 DFQATT and CDR2 SNEGSKA (reference sequence). CDR3 length: 14 amino acids. CDR3 residues: CSERQARHYNEQFF. CDR3 DNA sequence: TGCAGTGAAAGACAGGCAAGGCATTACAATGAGCAGTTCTTC.

About this clonotype itself: A far larger clone is just one base off, so this is likely a read error. The DNA for the CDR3 is TGTGCCAGCAGCCAGACAGGGGGTACTAAAGCTTTCTTT. This sequence encodes CASSQTGGTKAFF. This chain joins TRBV7-3 and TRBJ1-1; 9 bases are a match to TRBD1. The germline CDR1 and CDR2 sequences are SGHTA and FQGTGA. The trim removed 5 bases at V and 9 bases at J, leaving 7 bases unmatched. The CDR3 runs 13 residues. Looking up the rest from reference TRBV7-3 and TRBJ1-1 gives the full variable domain: GAGVSQTPSNKVTEKGKYVELRCDPISGHTALYWYRQSLGQGPEFLIYFQGTGAADDSGLPNDRFFAVRPEGSVSTLKIQRTERGDSAVYLCASSQTGGTKAFFGQGTRLTVV.

This clonotype has just a few counts. This chain links TRBV19 with TRBJ1-5; the match to TRBD1 covers 9 bases. The CDR3 covers 15 residues. Trimming cost V 6 bases and J 2 bases; bases outside gene matches: 5. Looked up from germline, CDR1 is LNHDA and CDR2 is SQIVND (reference sequence). CDR3 DNA sequence: TGTGCCAGTAGCACAGGGGGCTTAGGCAATCAGCCCCAGCATTTT. Translated: CASSTGGLGNQPQHF.